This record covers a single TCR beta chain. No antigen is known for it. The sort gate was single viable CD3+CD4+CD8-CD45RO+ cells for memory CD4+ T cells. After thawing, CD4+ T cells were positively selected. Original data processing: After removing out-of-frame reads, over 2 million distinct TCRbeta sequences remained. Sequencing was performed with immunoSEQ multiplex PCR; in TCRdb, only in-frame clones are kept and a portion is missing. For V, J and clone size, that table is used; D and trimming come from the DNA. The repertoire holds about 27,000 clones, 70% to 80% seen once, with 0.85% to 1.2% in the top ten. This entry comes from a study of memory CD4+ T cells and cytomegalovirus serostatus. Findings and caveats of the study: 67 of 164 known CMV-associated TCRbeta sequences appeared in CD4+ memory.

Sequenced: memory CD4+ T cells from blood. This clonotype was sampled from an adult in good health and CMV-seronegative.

This CDR3 is CASIGVGTEAFF. For the CDR3, the DNA is TGTGCCAGCATCGGGGTGGGCACTGAAGCTTTCTTT. The chain links TRBV6-5 to TRBJ1-1, with D hard to call. From germline, CDR1 is MNHEY and CDR2 SVGAGI. Trimming removed 7 bases at V and 4 bases at J, with 10 bases between. The CDR3 is made up of 12 amino acids.